This TCR beta chain came from a study of blood T cell repertoires in COVID-19. Study details: Both acute and convalescent COVID-19 samples were obtained from the United States, Italy and Spain.

CDR3 length equals 15 residues. The germline CDR1 and CDR2 sequences are LGHDT and YNNKEL (reference sequence). The V and J ends lost 3 bases and 4 bases respectively, with 15 bases between them. Authors' methods: It was from reference gene primer amplification that nucleated cell counts were estimated. Profiling relied on immunoSEQ multiplex PCR, and the TCRdb table lists in-frame clones only, not all of them. D and trimming come from the DNA, and the V and J calls and clone size come from that table. The sample contains fewer than 250,000 clones, around 86% of which appear only once. Participant age was about 18 to 89 years, and participants resided in around 24 US areas.

This receptor was identified in a woman in her thirties or forties with acute COVID-19. The specimen sequenced was PBMCs or T cells enriched from blood (not recorded which). The chain carries TRBV3-1 (or the pseudogene TRBV3-2) and TRBJ1-1; a weak D match, TRBD1 (6 bases). DNA for the CDR3: TGTGCCAGCAGCCAGGATTACAGGGCGGGCACTGAAGCTTTCTTT. Its protein product is CASSQDYRAGTEAFF.